This TCR beta chain was sequenced for a study of radiation and T cells in renal cell carcinoma (dated by TCRdb to about 2020). Regarding the research as a whole: TCR beta sequencing covered approximately 50 samples in total, comprising roughly 25 tumors and around 27 peripheral blood samples. The last blood draw occurred 4 weeks after radiation, at the same time as nephrectomy. In the roughly 49 samples combined, some 4,000,000 unique CDR3 nucleotide sequences were found, encoding roughly 2,500,000 unique CDR3 amino acid sequences. Overall study outcomes, separate from this receptor: Effects of radiation dose or scheduling on the TCR repertoire could not be addressed with the single-armed trial design. Because pretreatment tumor biopsies were not available, the baseline intratumoral presence of clonotypes could not be determined. Changes in the blood repertoire were not tracked past 4 weeks after treatment. Top tumor clonotypes rose in blood from baseline to 2 weeks post-radiation, then contracted by 4 weeks, suggesting transient expansion of tumor-resident clones.

Per the publication, the time point label means: blood 4 weeks post-SBRT, at nephrectomy. The label giving this sample's treatment or condition can be read as: 15 Gy SBRT to primary tumor, nephrectomy 4 weeks later. The samples were drawn from a clinical trial, where primary renal cell carcinomas were treated with 15 Gy of stereotactic body radiation therapy and then removed by nephrectomy 4 weeks afterward. To follow tumor-enriched clonotypes, peripheral blood was collected serially from radiation-treated patients at baseline and again at 2 weeks and 4 weeks after SBRT. Renal cell carcinoma with clear cell pathology was present in all patients. Genomic DNA for TCR sequencing was prepared using the QIAamp DNA Blood Mini Kit (Qiagen). The analyses included just those samples that passed every quality control check. CDR1 and CDR2, looked up from the germline V gene, are MGHRA and YSYEKL. From the cysteine through the phenylalanine, the CDR3 covers 15 amino acids. Here the CDR3 DNA is all that survives: 45 bases in frame from base 1. V is cut by 1 base and J by 9 bases, and the space between the germline ends is 13 bases.

This clone was seen a single time. The antigen this receptor binds is unknown. No base qualities exist here, and no much larger clone lies one base off it. Following the manufacturer's recommendations, the immunoSEQ kit was used to generate TCR beta libraries from genomic DNA. For library preparation, a first multiplex PCR was performed with proprietary primers, followed by a second PCR in which unique barcodes were added, and bead cleanups were performed after each round. A kit-provided positive control reaction and a negative control reaction were included in every sample batch. The final libraries were assessed on an Agilent 4200 TapeStation D1000 ScreenTape, pooled by volume, and quantified by qPCR. Sequencing was performed on an Illumina NextSeq500 with a MidOutput 150-cycle cartridge, and 156 Read1 and 15 Index1 cycles were run with kit custom primers. The pooled library was loaded at 1.0 pM, with an approximately 20% PhiX control spiked in. The original methods were these. The vendor-processed data were analyzed in R, and a clonotype was defined as all T cells that share the same CDR3 nucleotide sequence. For clone abundance analyses, frequencies were normalized to the 10,000 most abundant clones in each sample. Public T cell clones, averaging fewer than five per sample, were removed before analysis. Tumor-enriched clonotypes and baseline blood-enriched clonotypes were defined as those with an abundance difference of at least 32-fold between compartments. A beta-binomial differential abundance model was used to identify clonotypes that were expanded or contracted between blood time points. Similarity between tumor and blood repertoires was quantified using the Baroni-Urbani and Buser coefficient, and groups were compared with two-tailed Wilcoxon tests in R. TCRdb stores this immuneACCESS table with in-frame sequences only. Part of the clones is absent; in the studies checked, under half of the shortfall reflects unresolved V genes, and no reason is known for the rest. V and J calls and clone size are as listed in that table; D and trimming were resolved from the DNA. Counted in this sample were 60,000 or so clones; around three quarters of them appeared once. In total, the top ten clones hold approximately 6.6% of the sample.

This TCR was sampled from a man aged 55-75 years with renal cell carcinoma. The sequences come from blood, collected from a patient whose treatment included radiotherapy and nephrectomy. The V and J segments used are TRBV4-1 and TRBJ1-6, with TRBD1 tentatively as D gene (6 bases match). The DNA reads TGCGCCAGCAGCCAAGGGGCAGGGGCAGCTTCACCCCTCCACTTT. It translates as CASSQGAGAASPLHF.